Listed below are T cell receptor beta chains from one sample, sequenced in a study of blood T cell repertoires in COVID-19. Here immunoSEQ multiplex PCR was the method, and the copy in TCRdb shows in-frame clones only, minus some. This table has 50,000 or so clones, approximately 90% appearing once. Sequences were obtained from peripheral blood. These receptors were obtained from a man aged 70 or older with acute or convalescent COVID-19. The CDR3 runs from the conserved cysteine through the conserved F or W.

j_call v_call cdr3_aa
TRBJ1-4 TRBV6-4 CASSQATNEKLFF
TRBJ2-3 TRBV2 CASGVAGGTDTQYF
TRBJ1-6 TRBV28 CASSVTGDNSPLHF
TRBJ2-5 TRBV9 CASSGTGTGGTQYF
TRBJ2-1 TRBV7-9 CASSLAWGEEQFF
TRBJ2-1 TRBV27 CASSPYTSSNEQFF
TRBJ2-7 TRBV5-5 CASSLEDSPYEQYF
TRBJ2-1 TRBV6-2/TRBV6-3 CASSYSVTSGRREQFF
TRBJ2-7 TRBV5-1 CASSLTGGEQYF
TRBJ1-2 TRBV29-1 CSAGTGGLGYTF
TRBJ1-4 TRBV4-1 CASSQGQGGMGNEKLFF
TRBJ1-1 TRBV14 CASTRQGLMNTEAFF
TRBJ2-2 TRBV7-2 CASSPRGGWAGGELFF
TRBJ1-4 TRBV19 CASSMDRDEKLFF
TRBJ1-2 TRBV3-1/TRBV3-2 CASSQLRDNYGYTF
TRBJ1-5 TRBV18 CASSLGNQPQHF
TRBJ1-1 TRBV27 CASSQRGQGNTEAFF
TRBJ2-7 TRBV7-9 CASSQGSGEQYF
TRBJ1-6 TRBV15 CATSRDVGAPPLHF
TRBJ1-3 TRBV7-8 CASSRGHNSGNTIYF
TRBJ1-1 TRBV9 CASSSTGLTEAFF
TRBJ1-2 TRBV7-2 CASSAQGGVGYGYTF
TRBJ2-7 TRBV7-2 CASSFLVWGTGTYEQYF
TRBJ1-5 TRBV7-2 CASSLGGVQPQHF
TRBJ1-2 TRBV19 CASSIRETGGRYGYTF
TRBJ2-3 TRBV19 CASKGAGSTDTQYF
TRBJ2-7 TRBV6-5 CASSYLREQYF
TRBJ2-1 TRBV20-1 CSAREERGQFF
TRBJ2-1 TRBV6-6 CASRETSGSLGDEQFF
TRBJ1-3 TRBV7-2 CASSLGATGSGNTIYF
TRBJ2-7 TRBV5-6 CASSSAGESYEQYF
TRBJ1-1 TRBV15 CATSRGGQGRTEAFF
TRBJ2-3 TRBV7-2 CASSLLGTSADTQYF
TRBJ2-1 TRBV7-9 CASSLFAGGRYNEQFF
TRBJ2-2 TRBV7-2 CASSLGHQTGELFF
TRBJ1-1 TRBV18 CASSPLTRNTEAFF
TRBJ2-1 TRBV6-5 CASRASGSVEQFF
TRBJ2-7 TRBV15 CATSAGGYEQYF
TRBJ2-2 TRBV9 CASSAQTGGGELFF
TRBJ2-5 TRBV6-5 CASSYSTGVETQYF
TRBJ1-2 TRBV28 CASRDSYGYTF
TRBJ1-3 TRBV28 CASSQGWNTIYF
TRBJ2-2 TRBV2 CASSAFGELFF
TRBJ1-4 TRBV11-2 CASSATGKGEEKLFF
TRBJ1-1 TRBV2 CAKGAGNTEAFF
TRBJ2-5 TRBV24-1 CATSDSQGTGETQYF
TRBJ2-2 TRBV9 CASSVATGGTGELFF
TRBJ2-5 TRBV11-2 CASSIKPGQKGQTQYF
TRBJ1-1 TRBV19 CASNRQATNTEAFF
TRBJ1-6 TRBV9 CASSVVEGSGSPLHF
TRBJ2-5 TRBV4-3 CASSLQWGPETQYF
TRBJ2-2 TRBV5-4 CASSYLAGTNTGELFF
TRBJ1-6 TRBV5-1 CASRRAGTGVSPLHF
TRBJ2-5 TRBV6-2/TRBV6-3 CASSSSGRVGETQYF